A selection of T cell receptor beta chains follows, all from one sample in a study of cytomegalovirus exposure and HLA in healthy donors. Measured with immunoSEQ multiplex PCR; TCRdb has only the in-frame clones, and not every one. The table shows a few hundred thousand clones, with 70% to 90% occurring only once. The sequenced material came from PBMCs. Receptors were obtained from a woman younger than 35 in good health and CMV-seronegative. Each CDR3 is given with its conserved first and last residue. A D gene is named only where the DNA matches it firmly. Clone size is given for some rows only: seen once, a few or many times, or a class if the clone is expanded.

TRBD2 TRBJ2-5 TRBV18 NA TGTGCCAGCTCTTCGGGACTAGCGGGAAGAGAGACCCAGTACTTC CASSSGLAGRETQYF
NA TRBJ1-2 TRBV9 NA TGTGCCAGCAGTCCAAGCGGAGGGGCATCCCTCTCCAACTATGGCTACACCTTC CASSPSGGASLSNYGYTF
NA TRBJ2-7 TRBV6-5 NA TGTGCCAGCACCGGCCCAGGACAGTACTACGAGCAGTACTTC CASTGPGQYYEQYF
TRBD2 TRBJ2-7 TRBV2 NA TGTGCCAGCAGCACCTCCGGGAGGGAGCAGTACTTC CASSTSGREQYF
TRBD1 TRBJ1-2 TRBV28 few TGTGCCAGCAGTTTAGGAGGGGGCGGAGACACCTTC CASSLGGGGDTF
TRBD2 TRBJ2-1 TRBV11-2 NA TGTGCCAGCAGCTTAGGACTAGCGGGTATAAATGAGCAGTTCTTC CASSLGLAGINEQFF
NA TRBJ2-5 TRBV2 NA TGTGCCAGCAGTGAGGTTCGTGGGCTTGAAGAGACCCAGTACTTC CASSEVRGLEETQYF
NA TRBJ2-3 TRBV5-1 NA TGCGCCAGCAGCTTGGACGGTTATACGCAGTATTTT CASSLDGYTQYF
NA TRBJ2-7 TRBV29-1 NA TGCAGCGTTTCCTTCCTCTACGAGCAGTACTTC CSVSFLYEQYF
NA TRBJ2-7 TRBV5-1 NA TGCGCCAGCAGCTTGTATAACGGGGGAATCTACGAGCAGTACTTC CASSLYNGGIYEQYF
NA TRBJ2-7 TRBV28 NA TGTGCCAGCAGTTTGGTACGGGAAATCTACGAGCAGTACTTC CASSLVREIYEQYF
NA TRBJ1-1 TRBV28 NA TGTGCCAGCAGACCACGGAAGGGGATAATCACTGAAGCTTTCTTT CASRPRKGIITEAFF
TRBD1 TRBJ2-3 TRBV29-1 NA TGCAGCGGACAGGGGGCTCAGTGGAGCACAGATACGCAGTATTTT CSGQGAQWSTDTQYF
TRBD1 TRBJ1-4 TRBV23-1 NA TGCGCCAGCAGTCATCAAGGACAGGGGAGTGAAAAACTGTTTTTT CASSHQGQGSEKLFF
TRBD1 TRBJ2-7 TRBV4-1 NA TGCGCCAGCAGCCAAGGGCCAATCCGGGACAGGGGGAGATACGAGCAGTACTTC CASSQGPIRDRGRYEQYF
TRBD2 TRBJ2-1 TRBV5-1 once TGCGCCAGCAGCCCAGGACTAGCGGGGCTGGAGGAGCAGTTCTTC CASSPGLAGLEEQFF
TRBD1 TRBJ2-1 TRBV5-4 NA TGTGCCAGCAGGAAAGACAGGGGCGTCCACAATGAGCAGTTCTTC CASRKDRGVHNEQFF
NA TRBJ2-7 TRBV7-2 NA TGTGCCAGCAGCTTGGGGCCGGACTACGAGCAGTACTTC CASSLGPDYEQYF
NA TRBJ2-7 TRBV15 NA TGTGCCACCAGCGCCTCCAGGGGTGGTGGGGAGCAGTACTTC CATSASRGGGEQYF
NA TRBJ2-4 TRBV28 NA TGTGCCAGCAGCCCGGACAGAAACATTCAGTACTTC CASSPDRNIQYF